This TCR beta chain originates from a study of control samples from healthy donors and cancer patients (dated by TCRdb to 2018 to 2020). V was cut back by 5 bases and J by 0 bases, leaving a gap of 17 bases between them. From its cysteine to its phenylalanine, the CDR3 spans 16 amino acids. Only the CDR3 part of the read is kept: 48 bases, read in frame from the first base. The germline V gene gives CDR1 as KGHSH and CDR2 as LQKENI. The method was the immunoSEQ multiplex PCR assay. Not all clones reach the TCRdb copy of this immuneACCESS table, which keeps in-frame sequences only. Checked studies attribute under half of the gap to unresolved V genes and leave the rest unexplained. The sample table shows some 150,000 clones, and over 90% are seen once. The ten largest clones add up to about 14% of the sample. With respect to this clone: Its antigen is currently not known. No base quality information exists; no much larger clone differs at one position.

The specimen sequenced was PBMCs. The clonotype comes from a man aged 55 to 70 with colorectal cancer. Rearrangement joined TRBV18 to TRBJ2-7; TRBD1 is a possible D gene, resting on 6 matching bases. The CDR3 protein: CASSRRQDMLSYEQYF. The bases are TGTGCCAGCTCAAGACGACAGGATATGCTCTCCTACGAGCAGTACTTC. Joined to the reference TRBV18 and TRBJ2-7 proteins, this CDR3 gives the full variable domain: NAGVMQNPRHLVRRRGQEARLRCSPMKGHSHVYWYRQLPEEGLKFMVYLQKENIIDESGMPKERFSAEFPKEGPSILRIQQVVRGDSAAYFCASSRRQDMLSYEQYFGPGTRLTVT.